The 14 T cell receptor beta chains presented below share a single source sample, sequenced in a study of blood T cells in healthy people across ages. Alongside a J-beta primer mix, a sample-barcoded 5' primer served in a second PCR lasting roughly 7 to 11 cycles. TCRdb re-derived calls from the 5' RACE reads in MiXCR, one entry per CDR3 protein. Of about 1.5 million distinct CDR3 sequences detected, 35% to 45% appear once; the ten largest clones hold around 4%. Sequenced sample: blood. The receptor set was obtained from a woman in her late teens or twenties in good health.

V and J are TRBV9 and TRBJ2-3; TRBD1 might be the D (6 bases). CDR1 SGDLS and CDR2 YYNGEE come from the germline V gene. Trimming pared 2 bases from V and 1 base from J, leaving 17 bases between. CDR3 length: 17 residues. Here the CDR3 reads CASSVDSRPGRTDTQYF. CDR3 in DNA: TGTGCCAGCAGCGTGGACAGCCGGCCGGGTCGCACAGATACGCAGTATTTT.

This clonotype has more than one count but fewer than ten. The CDR3, as DNA: TGTGCCAGCAGCTTAGTCGGCGACGGGGAGCTGTTTTTT. Its translation: CASSLVGDGELFF. This chain links TRBV7-9 with TRBJ2-2; D unclear. Looked up from germline, CDR1 is SEHNR and CDR2 is FQNEAQ (reference sequence). The V end was cut by 1 base, the J end by 7 bases, with 7 bases between. There are 13 residues in the CDR3.

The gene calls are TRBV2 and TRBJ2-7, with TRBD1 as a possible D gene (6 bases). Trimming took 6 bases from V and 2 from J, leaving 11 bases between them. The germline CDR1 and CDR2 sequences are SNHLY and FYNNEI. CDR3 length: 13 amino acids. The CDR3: CASRETGTYEQYF. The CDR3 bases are TGTGCCAGCAGAGAAACAGGGACCTACGAGCAGTACTTC. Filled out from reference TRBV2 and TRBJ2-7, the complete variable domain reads EPEVTQTPSHQVTQMGQEVILRCVPISNHLYFYWYRQILGQKVEFLVSFYNNEISEKSEIFDDQFSVERPDGSNFTLKIRSTKLEDSAMYFCASRETGTYEQYFGPGTRLTVT.

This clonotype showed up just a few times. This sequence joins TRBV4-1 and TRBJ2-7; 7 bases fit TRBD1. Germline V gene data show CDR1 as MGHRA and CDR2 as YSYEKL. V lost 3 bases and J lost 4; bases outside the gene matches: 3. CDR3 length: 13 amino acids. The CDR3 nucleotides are TGCGCCAGCAGCCACCAGACAGGGTACGAGCAGTACTTC. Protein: CASSHQTGYEQYF.

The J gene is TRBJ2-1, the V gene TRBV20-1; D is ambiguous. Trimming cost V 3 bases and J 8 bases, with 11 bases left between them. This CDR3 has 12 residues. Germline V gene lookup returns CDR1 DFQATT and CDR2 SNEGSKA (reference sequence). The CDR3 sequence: CSARAPPHEQFF. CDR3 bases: TGCAGTGCTAGGGCCCCCCCTCATGAGCAGTTCTTC.

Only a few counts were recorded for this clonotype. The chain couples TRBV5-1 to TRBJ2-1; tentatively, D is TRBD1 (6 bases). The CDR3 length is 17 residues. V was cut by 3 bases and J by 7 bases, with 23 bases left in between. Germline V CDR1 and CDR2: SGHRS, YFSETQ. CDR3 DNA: TGCGCCAGCAGCTCAACCAGACAGGCAATAGTGGCGAATGAGCAGTTCTTC. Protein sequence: CASSSTRQAIVANEQFF.

As DNA, the CDR3 is TGCGCCAGCAGCTTGGTGGCAGGGGTACAGCCCCAGCATTTT. Protein product: CASSLVAGVQPQHF. The chain recombines TRBV5-1 with TRBJ1-5; D perhaps matches TRBD1 (6 bases). CDR3 length equals 14 residues. Trimming took 0 bases from V and 7 from J, leaving 11 bases between them. Germline CDR1 SGHRS, CDR2 YFSETQ.

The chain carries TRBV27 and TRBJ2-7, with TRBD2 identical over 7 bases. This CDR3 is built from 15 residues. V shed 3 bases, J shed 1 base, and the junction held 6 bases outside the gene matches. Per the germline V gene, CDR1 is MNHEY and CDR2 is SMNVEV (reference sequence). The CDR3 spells CASSFLTSRSYEQYF. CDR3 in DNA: TGTGCCAGCAGTTTCCTGACTAGCAGGTCCTACGAGCAGTACTTC.

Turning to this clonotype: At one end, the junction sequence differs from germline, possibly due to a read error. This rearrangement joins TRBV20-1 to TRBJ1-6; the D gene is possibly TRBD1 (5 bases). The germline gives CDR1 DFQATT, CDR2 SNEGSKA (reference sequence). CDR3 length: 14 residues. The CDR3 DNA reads TGCAGTGCTAGAGATAGAACAGGATATTCACACCTCCACTTT. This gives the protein CSARDRTGYSHLHF.

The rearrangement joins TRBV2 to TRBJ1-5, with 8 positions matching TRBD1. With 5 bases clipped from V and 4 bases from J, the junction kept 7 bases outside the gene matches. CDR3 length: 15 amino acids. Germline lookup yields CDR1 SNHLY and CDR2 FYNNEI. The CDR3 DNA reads TGTGCCAGCAGTCTAAGACAGGGGCGTAATCAGCCCCAGCATTTT. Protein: CASSLRQGRNQPQHF.

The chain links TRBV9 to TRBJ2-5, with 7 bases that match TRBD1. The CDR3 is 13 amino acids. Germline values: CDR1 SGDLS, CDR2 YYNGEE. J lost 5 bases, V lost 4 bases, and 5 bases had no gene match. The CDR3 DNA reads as TGTGCCAGCAGCCCGACAGGGTTCGAGACCCAGTACTTC. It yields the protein CASSPTGFETQYF.

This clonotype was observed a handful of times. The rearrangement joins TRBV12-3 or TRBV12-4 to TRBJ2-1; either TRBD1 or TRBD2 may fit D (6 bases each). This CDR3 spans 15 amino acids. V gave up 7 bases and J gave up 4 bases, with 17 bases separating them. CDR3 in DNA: TGTGCCAGCACCCTTAGGGGGGCCGGGTACAATGAGCAGTTCTTC. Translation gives CASTLRGAGYNEQFF.

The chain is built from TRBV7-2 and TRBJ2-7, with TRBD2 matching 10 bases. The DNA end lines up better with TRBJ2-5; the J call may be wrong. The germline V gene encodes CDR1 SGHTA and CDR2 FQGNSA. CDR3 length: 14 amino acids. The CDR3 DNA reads TGTGCCAGCAGCTCTCAGCGGGGGGGAAAGACCCAGTACTTC. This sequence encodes CASSSQRGGKTQYF.

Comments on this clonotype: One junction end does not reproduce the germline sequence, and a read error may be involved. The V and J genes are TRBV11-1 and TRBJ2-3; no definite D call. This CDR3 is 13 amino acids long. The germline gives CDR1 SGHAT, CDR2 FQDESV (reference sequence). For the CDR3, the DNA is TGTGCCGGCAGTAAGGATCTCACAGATACGCAGTATTTT. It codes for CAGSKDLTDTQYF.